A single sample gave rise to the 11 T cell receptor beta chains below, sequenced in a study of shared clonotypes between healthy human individuals. Naive CD8 cells comprised CD45RO-negative, CCR7-positively selected cells, excluding terminally differentiated effector memory CD45RA+ cells. Here immunoSEQ multiplex PCR was the method, and the copy in TCRdb shows in-frame clones only, minus some. The sample yields around 1.9 million clones, 85% to 95% seen once. Sequencing was done on a sample of naive CD8+ T cells from PBMCs. Every receptor here comes from a man between 18 and 29 years old in good health. Some clones in this sample may be carry-over from other donors' samples.

J is TRBJ1-5 and V is TRBV6-1, with 7 bases aligning to TRBD1. This CDR3 spans 15 amino acids. Germline CDR1 MNHNS, CDR2 SASEGT. The J segment lost 3 bases and the V segment lost 6 bases, leaving 8 bases of the junction unmatched. The CDR3 bases are TGTGCCAGCAGGACGGACAGGAGACCCAATCAGCCCCAGCATTTT. Its translation: CASRTDRRPNQPQHF.

This clone has a handful of counts. The chain is built from TRBV5-4 and TRBJ2-5, with D possibly matching TRBD2 (6 bases). The ends were cut back, 2 bases at V and 4 bases at J, with 15 bases in the middle. The CDR3 runs 15 residues. In germline, CDR1 is SGHNT, CDR2 YYREEE (reference sequence). In DNA, the CDR3 is TGTGCCAGCAGCTTTTATCGGGAGATAGGAGAGACCCAGTACTTC. This translates into CASSFYREIGETQYF.

This clone occurred once. The J gene is TRBJ1-2, the V gene TRBV27, with 8 bases fitting TRBD1. Trimming took 3 bases from V and 6 from J; bases not matched to a gene: 6. The CDR3 runs 14 residues. CDR1 is MNHEY, CDR2 SMNVEV, per germline (reference sequence). The CDR3 sequence is CASSFSTGADGYTF. CDR3 coding DNA: TGTGCCAGCAGTTTCTCGACAGGGGCGGATGGCTACACCTTC.

The genes are TRBV5-1 and TRBJ2-7, with D hard to call. Germline-derived CDR1 and CDR2 are SGHRS and YFSETQ. Trimming shortened V by 3 bases and J by 3 bases, and 13 bases separated the two germline ends. The length of the CDR3 is 14 residues. The CDR3 nucleotides read TGCGCCAGCAGCTCCGATCACCAGCTCTACGAGCAGTACTTC. Encoded protein: CASSSDHQLYEQYF.

The sample holds one count of this clone. V usage is TRBV7-9 and J usage is TRBJ2-7; 10 bases are shared with TRBD1. V was clipped by 3 bases and J by 3 bases; unmatched bases: 5. Germline V gives CDR1 SEHNR, CDR2 FQNEAQ (reference sequence). The CDR3 length is 15 residues. The CDR3 DNA is TGTGCCAGCAGCTTTCGCGACAGGGGGCACTACGAGCAGTACTTC. Translating gives CASSFRDRGHYEQYF.

J is TRBJ1-2 and V is TRBV7-8; maybe TRBD1 (5 bases). Germline CDR1 and CDR2: SGHVS and FQNEAQ. This CDR3 is 12 amino acids long. V was pared by 1 base and J by 5 bases, with 5 bases between. Here the CDR3 reads CASSLGTYGYTF. The DNA for the CDR3 is TGTGCCAGCAGCTTAGGGACATATGGCTACACCTTC.

A note on this clone: The same CDR3 also results from other DNA sequences found in this sample. The chain links TRBV28 to TRBJ1-2; the D is unclear. The CDR3 loop spans 11 amino acids. Germline loops: CDR1 MDHEN, CDR2 SYDVKM. V dropped 6 bases and J dropped 4 bases, with 6 bases sitting between them. CDR3 DNA: TGTGCCAGCAGCCCTAGCTATGGCTACACCTTC. Translated: CASSPSYGYTF.

This sequence joins TRBV4-2 and TRBJ2-3; 7 nucleotides agree with TRBD2. Germline CDR1 reads LGHNA; CDR2 reads YNFKEQ. V shed 1 base, J shed 4 bases, and the junction held 8 bases outside the gene matches. The CDR3 spans 16 residues. CDR3 protein: CASSQVPGRRADTQYF. CDR3 nucleotide sequence: TGTGCCAGCAGCCAAGTACCCGGGAGGCGGGCAGATACGCAGTATTTT.

V gene TRBV27 combines with J gene TRBJ2-1; 10 nucleotides align to TRBD2. The CDR3 spans 15 residues. Germline V gene lookup returns CDR1 MNHEY and CDR2 SMNVEV (reference sequence). Germline trimming cut 5 bases from V and 3 bases from J; bases unmatched to any gene: 4. The CDR3 region has the DNA TGTGCCAGCAGTAAAGGGACTAGCGACTACAATGAGCAGTTCTTC. As protein: CASSKGTSDYNEQFF.

This sequence joins TRBV29-1 and TRBJ2-7, with 9 positions matching TRBD1. The CDR3 has 14 amino acids. V shed 0 bases, J shed 4 bases, and the junction held 4 bases outside the gene matches. CDR1 is SQVTM, CDR2 ANQGSEA, per germline. CDR3 residues: CSVEEAGQGYEQYF. The CDR3 DNA reads as TGCAGCGTTGAAGAAGCGGGACAGGGTTACGAGCAGTACTTC.

In this sample, this clone turned up once. The chain recombines TRBV6-1 with TRBJ2-1, with D unclear. The length of the CDR3 is 15 residues. V lost 9 bases and J 2 bases, leaving 17 bases between the germline ends. Germline V gene data show CDR1 as MNHNS and CDR2 as SASEGT. CDR3 DNA: TGTGCCAGTTCCCTGTTAGGGTTCACCTACAATGAGCAGTTCTTC. Its translation: CASSLLGFTYNEQFF.